Listed below are T cell receptor beta chains from one sample, sequenced in a study of T cells in Graves' hyperthyroidism and ophthalmopathy. Each CDR3 protein gets one entry after TCRdb re-called the multiplex PCR reads with MiXCR. The sample carries some 600,000 distinct CDR3 sequences, approximately 15% recorded once. Sequenced sample: blood. Receptor source: a woman in her thirties with Graves' hyperthyroidism that later progressed to Graves' ophthalmopathy. Both conserved end residues are part of each CDR3. The order of the fields is clone size, V gene, D gene, J gene, CDR3 protein, CDR3 DNA. D genes are given only for firm matches. Clone size is not always given. Where it is, it says once, few, many or a class for expanded clones.

many,TRBV2,.,TRBJ2-4,CASTLQERNIQYF,TGTGCCAGCACCTTACAGGAACGGAACATTCAGTACTTC
many,TRBV9,.,TRBJ1-6,CASSVFYGDNSPLHF,TGTGCCAGCAGCGTCTTTTACGGAGATAATTCACCCCTCCACTTT
many,TRBV5-1,.,TRBJ1-1,CASSLDDGVDTEAFF,TGCGCCAGCAGCTTGGACGACGGAGTGGACACTGAAGCTTTCTTT
many,TRBV12-3/TRBV12-4,TRBD1,TRBJ2-3,CASSKEQGVLDTQYF,TGTGCCAGCAGCAAAGAACAGGGGGTGTTAGATACGCAGTATTTT
many,TRBV10-3,TRBD2,TRBJ2-3,CAIGLAGPTDTQYF,TGTGCCATCGGACTAGCGGGGCCAACAGATACGCAGTATTTT
.,TRBV5-4,TRBD2,TRBJ2-1,CASSLGLAGHAEQFF,TGTGCCAGCAGCTTGGGGCTAGCGGGCCATGCTGAGCAGTTCTTC
many,TRBV19,.,TRBJ1-2,CASSTGRDYGYTF,TGTGCCAGTAGTACGGGACGGGACTATGGCTACACCTTC
many,TRBV19,.,TRBJ1-1,CASSINRMNTEAFF,TGTGCCAGTAGTATAAACAGGATGAACACTGAAGCTTTCTTT
.,TRBV27,TRBD1,TRBJ2-7,CDSSYLPGTAASYEQYF,TGTGACAGCAGCTACCTCCCCGGGACAGCAGCCTCCTACGAGCAGTACTTC
many,TRBV2,.,TRBJ2-2,CASSEQRAGELFF,TGTGCCAGCAGTGAACAAAGGGCCGGGGAGCTGTTTTTT
.,TRBV27,TRBD1,TRBJ1-2,CASSRQGGEGYTF,TGTGCCAGCTCTAGACAGGGAGGGGAAGGCTACACCTTC
many,TRBV2,.,TRBJ2-2,CASSARQFGELFF,TGTGCCAGCAGTGCGCGACAATTCGGGGAGCTGTTTTTT
.,TRBV27,.,TRBJ2-7,CASNPRGAGYEQYF,TGTGCCAGCAACCCCCGGGGGGCGGGGTACGAGCAGTACTTC
many,TRBV19,TRBD2,TRBJ2-1,CASTPSGRAAKFF,TGTGCCAGTACCCCTAGCGGGAGGGCCGCTAAGTTCTTC
many,TRBV27,.,TRBJ1-5,CASSPRGGSNQPQHF,TGTGCCAGCAGTCCTAGGGGGGGGAGCAATCAGCCCCAGCATTTT
few,TRBV10-1,.,TRBJ1-1,CAPNRRSQAFF,TGCGCCCCCAACCGAAGGTCTCAAGCTTTCTTT
few,TRBV5-1,TRBD1,TRBJ1-4,CASSSGTENEKLFF,TGCGCCAGCAGCTCCGGGACAGAGAATGAAAAACTGTTTTTT
many,TRBV29-1,.,TRBJ2-3,CSVRAAADTQYF,TGCAGCGTAAGGGCGGCGGCAGATACGCAGTATTTT
few,TRBV4-2,.,TRBJ2-1,CASSPGDSFYNEQFF,TGTGCCAGCAGTCCGGGGGATTCGTTCTACAATGAGCAGTTCTTC
many,TRBV15,.,TRBJ1-1,CATSRLTGSNTEAFF,TGTGCCACCAGCAGGTTGACAGGATCGAACACTGAAGCTTTCTTT
many,TRBV20-1,.,TRBJ2-7,CSARETESEQYF,TGCAGTGCTAGGGAGACAGAGAGCGAGCAGTACTTC
many,TRBV20-1,.,TRBJ2-1,CSARGETSNEQFF,TGCAGTGCTAGAGGAGAGACATCGAATGAGCAGTTCTTC
.,TRBV19,.,TRBJ2-5,CASSIDKRTQYF,TGTGCCAGTAGTATAGATAAAAGAACCCAGTACTTC
.,TRBV28,.,TRBJ1-1,CASRQETMNTEAFF,TGTGCCAGCAGACAAGAGACCATGAACACTGAAGCTTTCTTT
many,TRBV20-1,.,TRBJ2-1,CSARDRAGSYNEQFF,TGCAGTGCTAGAGATAGGGCAGGTTCCTACAATGAGCAGTTCTTC
many,TRBV12-3/TRBV12-4,.,TRBJ2-1,CASSFSLGGGPGYNEQFF,TGTGCCAGCAGTTTCTCCTTAGGGGGAGGGCCCGGCTACAATGAGCAGTTCTTC
.,TRBV7-9,.,TRBJ2-1,CASSAGLSSYNEQFF,TGTGCCAGCAGCGCAGGGCTCAGCTCCTACAATGAGCAGTTCTTC